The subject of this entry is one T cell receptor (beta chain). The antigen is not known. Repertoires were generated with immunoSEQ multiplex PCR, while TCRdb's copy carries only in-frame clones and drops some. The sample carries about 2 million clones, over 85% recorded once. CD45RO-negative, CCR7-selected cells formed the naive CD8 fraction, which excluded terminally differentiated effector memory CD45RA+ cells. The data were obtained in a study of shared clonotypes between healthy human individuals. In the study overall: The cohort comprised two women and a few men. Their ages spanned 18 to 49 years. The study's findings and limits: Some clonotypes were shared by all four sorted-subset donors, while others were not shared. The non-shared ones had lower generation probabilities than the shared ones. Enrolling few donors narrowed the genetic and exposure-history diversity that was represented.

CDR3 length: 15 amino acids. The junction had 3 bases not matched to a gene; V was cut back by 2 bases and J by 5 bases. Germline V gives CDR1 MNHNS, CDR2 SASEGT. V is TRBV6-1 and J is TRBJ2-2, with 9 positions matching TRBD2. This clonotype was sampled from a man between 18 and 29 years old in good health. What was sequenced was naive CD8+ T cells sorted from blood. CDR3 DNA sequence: TGTGCCAGCAGTGAACGGGCGGGAGGGACCGGGGAGCTGTTTTTT. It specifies CASSERAGGTGELFF.